Below are 8 T cell receptor beta chains sequenced from a single sample in a study of regulatory T cells in long-lasting Graves disease. Time point of the sample: newly diagnosed GD, antithyroid drugs for less than 3 months. The TCR library was made from RNA extracted from PBMCs. HTBI primers from iRepertoire and Arm-PCR of CDR3 regions yielded the TCR beta libraries. TCRdb re-called the multiplex PCR reads through MiXCR, storing one row per CDR3 protein. In the table there are 350,000 to 500,000 distinct CDR3 sequences, 14% of which are singletons. Another study also made use of these data, one on T cells in Graves' hyperthyroidism and ophthalmopathy.

Sequencing was performed on peripheral blood mononuclear cells (PBMCs), taken at new diagnosis, from a patient treated with antithyroid drugs. Receptor source: a woman between 45 and 65 years old with Graves disease.

This clonotype was found many times. V usage is TRBV20-1 and J usage is TRBJ2-3; D might be TRBD2 (5 bases). The ends were cut back, 0 bases at V and 1 base at J, with 11 bases in the middle. Germline values: CDR1 DFQATT, CDR2 SNEGSKA (reference sequence). CDR3 length equals 15 residues. The CDR3 spells CSARDRLAGTDTQYF. The CDR3 DNA is TGCAGTGCTAGAGATCGGCTAGCAGGCACAGATACGCAGTATTTT.

This clonotype appeared many times. The rearrangement uses TRBV20-1 and TRBJ2-3, with 9 bases aligning to TRBD2. CDR1 and CDR2 (germline): DFQATT, SNEGSKA (reference sequence). This CDR3 comprises 16 residues. With V trimmed by 0 bases and J by 4 bases, 8 bases remained unmatched. The CDR3 protein is CSARDQGGRAADTQYF. The DNA for the CDR3 is TGCAGTGCTAGAGATCAGGGCGGGAGGGCCGCAGATACGCAGTATTTT.

There are many counts of this clonotype. The chain combines TRBV2 with TRBJ1-1, with D tentatively TRBD1 (6 bases). Germline CDR1 and CDR2: SNHLY and FYNNEI. This CDR3 region has 14 residues. V lost 3 bases to trimming and J lost 0 bases, with 8 bases between them. The CDR3, as DNA: TGTGCCAGCAGTGAGGACAGCATGAACACTGAAGCTTTCTTT. Encoded protein: CASSEDSMNTEAFF.

The chain recombines TRBV6-5 with TRBJ2-5; a weak D match, TRBD1 (5 bases). The ends were cut back, 2 bases at V and 5 bases at J, with 15 bases in the middle. The germline V gene encodes CDR1 MNHEY and CDR2 SVGAGI. CDR3 length: 15 amino acids. CDR3 sequence (DNA): TGTGCCAGCAGTTACAGGGGATGGGGCGAGGAGACCCAGTACTTC. It translates to CASSYRGWGEETQYF.

The chain links TRBV6-5 to TRBJ2-3, with unresolved D. CDR3 length equals 11 residues. The V gene's germline CDR1 is MNHEY and CDR2 SVGAGI. V dropped 2 bases and J dropped 10 bases, with 7 bases sitting between them. In DNA form, the CDR3 reads TGTGCCAGCAGTTACGGGCAATCGCAGTATTTT. Its protein product is CASSYGQSQYF.

This clonotype has at least ten counts. The CDR3 region has the DNA TGTGCCAGCAGCTTAGTGCAGGGGCGCTACAATGAGCAGTTCTTC. It encodes CASSLVQGRYNEQFF. This chain uses TRBV11-2 with TRBJ2-1; D is possibly TRBD1 (6 bases). The CDR3 sequence is 15 residues long. From germline, CDR1 is SGHAT and CDR2 FQNNGV. Trimming pared 1 base from V and 3 bases from J, leaving 10 bases between.

This clonotype has ten or more counts. This chain links TRBV2 with TRBJ1-5; tentatively, D is TRBD1 (5 bases). CDR1 is SNHLY, CDR2 FYNNEI, per germline. V dropped 4 bases and J dropped 1 base, with 11 bases sitting between them. The CDR3 is 15 residues long. CDR3 sequence: CASSAQDGSNQPQHF. The CDR3 coding sequence is TGTGCCAGCAGTGCACAGGACGGGAGCAATCAGCCCCAGCATTTT. The full variable domain, in which reference TRBV2 and TRBJ1-5 provide the parts outside the CDR3, is EPEVTQTPSHQVTQMGQEVILRCVPISNHLYFYWYRQILGQKVEFLVSFYNNEISEKSEIFDDQFSVERPDGSNFTLKIRSTKLEDSAMYFCASSAQDGSNQPQHFGDGTRLSIL.

There are a few counts of this clonotype. The chain carries TRBV20-1 and TRBJ2-7, with 7 bases identical to TRBD2. The V gene end was trimmed by 5 bases and the J gene end by 2 bases; junction bases not matched to a gene: 9. This CDR3 has 14 amino acids. Germline V lookup: CDR1 DFQATT, CDR2 SNEGSKA (reference sequence). The CDR3 nucleotides read TGCAGTGCTGCCCCGGTGGGGACTACCTACGAGCAGTACTTC. Protein product: CSAAPVGTTYEQYF.